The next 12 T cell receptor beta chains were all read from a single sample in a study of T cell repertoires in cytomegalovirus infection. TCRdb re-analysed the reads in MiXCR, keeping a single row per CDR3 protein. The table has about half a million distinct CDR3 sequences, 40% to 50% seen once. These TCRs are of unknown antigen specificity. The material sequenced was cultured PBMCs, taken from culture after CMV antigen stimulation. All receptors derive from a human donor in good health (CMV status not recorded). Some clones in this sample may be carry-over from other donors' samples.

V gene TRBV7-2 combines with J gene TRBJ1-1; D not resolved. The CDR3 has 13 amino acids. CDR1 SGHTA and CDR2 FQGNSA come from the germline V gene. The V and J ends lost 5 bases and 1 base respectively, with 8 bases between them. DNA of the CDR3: TGTGCCAGCAGCCCCGACGCGAACACTGAAGCTTTCTTT. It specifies CASSPDANTEAFF.

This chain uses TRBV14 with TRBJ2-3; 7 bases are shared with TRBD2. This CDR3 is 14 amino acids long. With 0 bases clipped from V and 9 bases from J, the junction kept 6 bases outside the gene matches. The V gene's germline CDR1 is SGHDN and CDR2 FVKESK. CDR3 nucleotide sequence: TGTGCCAGCAGCCAAGAATCTTGGGGAGGGACGCAGTATTTT. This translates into CASSQESWGGTQYF.

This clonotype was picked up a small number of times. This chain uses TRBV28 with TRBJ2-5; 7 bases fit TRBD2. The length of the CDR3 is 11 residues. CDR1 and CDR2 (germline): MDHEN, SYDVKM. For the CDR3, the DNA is TGTGCAGTGGGGGAGGGGGAGACCCAGTACTTC. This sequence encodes CAVGEGETQYF.

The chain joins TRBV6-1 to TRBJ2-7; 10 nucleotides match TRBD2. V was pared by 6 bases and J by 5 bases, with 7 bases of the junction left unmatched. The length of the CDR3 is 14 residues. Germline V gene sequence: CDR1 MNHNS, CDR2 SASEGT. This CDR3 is CASRRGLAINEQYF. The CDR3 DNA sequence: TGTGCCAGCAGACGGGGACTAGCGATAAACGAGCAGTACTTC.

The CDR3 DNA is TGTGCCAGCAGAGGACAGGGATGGGAAAAACTGTTTTTT. Residues: CASRGQGWEKLFF. The chain joins TRBV12-3 or TRBV12-4 to TRBJ1-4; TRBD1 matches 8 bases. Trimming at V came to 6 bases and at J to 8 bases, leaving 5 bases not matched to a gene. The CDR3 covers 13 residues.

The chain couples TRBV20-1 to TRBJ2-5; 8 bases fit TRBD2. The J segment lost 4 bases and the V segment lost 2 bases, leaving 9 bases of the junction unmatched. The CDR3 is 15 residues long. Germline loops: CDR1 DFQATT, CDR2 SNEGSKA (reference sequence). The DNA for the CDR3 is TGCAGTGCTAGATACCCGGGGGGGCCGGGAGAGACCCAGTACTTC. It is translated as CSARYPGGPGETQYF.

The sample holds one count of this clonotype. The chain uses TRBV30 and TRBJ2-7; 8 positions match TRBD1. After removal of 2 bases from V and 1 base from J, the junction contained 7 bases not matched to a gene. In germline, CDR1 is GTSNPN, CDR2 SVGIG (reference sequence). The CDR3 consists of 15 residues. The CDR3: CAWSLPHRGSYEQYF. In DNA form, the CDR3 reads TGTGCCTGGAGTCTCCCTCACAGGGGGTCCTACGAGCAGTACTTC.

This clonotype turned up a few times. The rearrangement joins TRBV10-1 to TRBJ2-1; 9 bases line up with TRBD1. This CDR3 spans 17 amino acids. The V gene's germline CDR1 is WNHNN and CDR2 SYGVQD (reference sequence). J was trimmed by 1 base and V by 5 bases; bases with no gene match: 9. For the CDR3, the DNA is TGCGCCAGCAGTCGACTAACAGGGACAGGGTCCTACAATGAGCAGTTCTTC. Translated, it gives CASSRLTGTGSYNEQFF.

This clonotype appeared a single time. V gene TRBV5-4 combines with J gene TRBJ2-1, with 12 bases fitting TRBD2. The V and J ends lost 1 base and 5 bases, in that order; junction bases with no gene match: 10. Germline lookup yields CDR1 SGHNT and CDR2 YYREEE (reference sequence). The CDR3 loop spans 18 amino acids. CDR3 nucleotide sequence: TGTGCCAGCAGCTTGACTTTACTAGCGGGAGGCCGTCACAATGAGCAGTTCTTC. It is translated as CASSLTLLAGGRHNEQFF.

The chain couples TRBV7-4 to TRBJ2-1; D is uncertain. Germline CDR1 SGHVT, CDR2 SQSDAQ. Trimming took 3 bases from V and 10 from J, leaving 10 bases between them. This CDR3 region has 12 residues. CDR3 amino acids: CASSFLPWEQFF. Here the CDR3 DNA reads TGTGCCAGCAGCTTTCTCCCTTGGGAGCAGTTCTTC.

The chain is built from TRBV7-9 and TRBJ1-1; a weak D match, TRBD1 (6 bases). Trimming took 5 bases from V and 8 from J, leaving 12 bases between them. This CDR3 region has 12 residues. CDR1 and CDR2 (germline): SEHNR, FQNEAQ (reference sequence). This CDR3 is CASSLRTEEAFF. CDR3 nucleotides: TGTGCCAGCAGCCTCCGGACAGAGGAAGCTTTCTTT.

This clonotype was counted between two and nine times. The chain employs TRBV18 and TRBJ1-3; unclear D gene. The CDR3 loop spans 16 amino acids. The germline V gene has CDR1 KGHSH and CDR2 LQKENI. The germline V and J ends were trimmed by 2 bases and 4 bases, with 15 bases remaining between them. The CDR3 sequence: CASSPSVPSEGNTIYF. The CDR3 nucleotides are TGTGCCAGCTCACCATCTGTCCCCTCGGAAGGAAACACCATATATTTT.